This TCR beta chain was documented in a study of OX40 agonist ivuxolimab in advanced cancers. Study context: The study treated patients with ivuxolimab, an agonistic anti-OX40 (CD134) antibody. Eligibility admitted prior anti-PD-1, anti-PD-L1 or anti-CTLA-4 therapy; 40% had some. Study observations and caveats: Antigen targets of the expanded peripheral T cells went undetermined.

For this clone: Its specificity is not known.

Drawing of blood for sampling happened at baseline, at cycle 4 day 1, and at cycle 7 day 1. The ends were cut back, 3 bases at V and 1 base at J, with 14 bases in the middle. The CDR3 spans 16 residues. From germline, CDR1 is SEHNR and CDR2 FQNEAQ (reference sequence). This table comes from immunoSEQ multiplex PCR, and its TCRdb copy is limited to in-frame clones, with some not included. The table includes about 33,000 clones, roughly 83% detected once. The chain employs TRBV7-9 and TRBJ2-3; unclear D gene. This clonotype was sampled from an adult with an advanced solid tumor such as melanoma, head and neck, liver or kidney cancer. The material was CD4+ or CD8+ T cells sorted from blood, obtained in a trial of the OX40 agonist ivuxolimab. CDR3 in amino acids: CASSLWSSSRTDTQYF. For the CDR3, the DNA is TGTGCCAGCAGCTTGTGGTCATCCTCCCGCACAGATACGCAGTATTTT.